This TCR beta chain was recorded in a study of shared clonotypes between healthy human individuals. Remarks on this clone: Antigen unknown.

There are 15 residues in the CDR3. Germline V gene data show CDR1 as SNHLY and CDR2 as FYNNEI. The V end lost 2 bases, the J end lost 2 bases, and 10 bases lay between the germline ends. Assay: immunoSEQ multiplex PCR; the TCRdb copy retains only in-frame clones and omits some. The repertoire holds over 95,000 clones, with 55% to 70% as singletons. Study findings and constraints: An expected dependence of interdonor clonotype sharing on sequencing depth was noted.

The sequenced sample consisted of memory CD8+ T cells sorted from blood. As to subset: CD45RO+ cells pooled with CCR7-negative TemRA cells. This receptor was identified in a woman in her twenties or thirties in good health. The chain recombines TRBV2 with TRBJ1-5; D ambiguous. For the CDR3, the DNA is TGTGCCAGCAGTGAACTCTGGAGGGGCAATCAGCCCCAGCATTTT. This sequence encodes CASSELWRGNQPQHF.